A single sample gave rise to the 17 T cell receptor beta chains below, sequenced in a study of CD8+CD57+ T cells in acquired aplastic anemia. Both TCR beta VDJ combination and CDR3 sequence profiling were carried out. Genomic DNA was the template for this profiling. TCRdb re-called the reads with MiXCR, one entry per CDR3 protein. Here the sample spans 150,000 to 200,000 distinct CDR3 sequences, less than 60% being singletons. Patients chosen for sequencing had CD8+CD57+ cells that had expanded, as shown by flow cytometry. The specimen sequenced was sorted CD4+, CD8+, or CD8+CD57+ T cells (not recorded which) from PBMCs. All receptors derive from a human donor with aplastic anemia.

The rearrangement joins TRBV2 to TRBJ1-1; 7 bases fit TRBD1. The germline V gene has CDR1 SNHLY and CDR2 FYNNEI. CDR3 length: 15 amino acids. The V segment lost 6 bases and the J segment 4 bases; nucleotides outside the gene matches: 11. This chain's CDR3 is CASSLWGRGPTEAFF. The CDR3 bases are TGTGCCAGCAGCCTCTGGGGAAGGGGGCCCACTGAAGCTTTCTTT. Using reference TRBV2 and TRBJ1-1 for the parts outside the CDR3, the full variable domain is EPEVTQTPSHQVTQMGQEVILRCVPISNHLYFYWYRQILGQKVEFLVSFYNNEISEKSEIFDDQFSVERPDGSNFTLKIRSTKLEDSAMYFCASSLWGRGPTEAFFGQGTRLTVV.

Concerning this clonotype: A much bigger clone sits one base away, suggesting this may be a read error. The V and J genes are TRBV11-3 and TRBJ1-1; D gene ambiguous. The CDR3 is 14 residues long. Germline V CDR1 and CDR2: SGHNT, YENEEA. The CDR3 sequence: CASSLGDMNAEAFF. As DNA, the CDR3 is TGTGCCAGCAGCTTGGGAGATATGAACGCTGAAGCTTTCTTT.

This chain links TRBV29-1 with TRBJ1-2, with unresolved D. The CDR3 runs to 12 residues. The germline V gene encodes CDR1 SQVTM and CDR2 ANQGSEA. The V end lost 4 bases, the J end lost 5 bases, and 11 bases lay between the germline ends. CDR3 DNA: TGCAGCGTTGGGCCTGGTGAATATGGCTACACCTTC. This sequence encodes CSVGPGEYGYTF.

The chain carries TRBV5-1 and TRBJ2-1; 9 bases align to TRBD1. The CDR3 contains 19 residues. Germline V gene data show CDR1 as SGHRS and CDR2 as YFSETQ. V shed 3 bases, J shed 4 bases, and the junction held 17 bases outside the gene matches. The DNA of the CDR3 is TGCGCCAGCAGCTCACCGACAGGGGGGAAGTTTTCGCTATACAATGAGCAGTTCTTC. This translates into CASSSPTGGKFSLYNEQFF.

The chain recombines TRBV11-2 with TRBJ2-7; 10 nucleotides align to TRBD2. The CDR3 runs 14 residues. J gave up 6 bases and V 2 bases, and 4 bases lay outside the gene matches. Germline CDR1 SGHAT, CDR2 FQNNGV. The CDR3 region is CASSLLAGASEQYF. CDR3 coding DNA: TGTGCCAGCAGCTTACTAGCGGGGGCATCCGAGCAGTACTTC.

This clonotype was detected only a few times. The J gene is TRBJ1-3, the V gene TRBV6-1, with a tentative D call TRBD1 (5 bases). V gave up 6 bases and J gave up 4 bases, with 19 bases separating them. Germline V gene sequence: CDR1 MNHNS, CDR2 SASEGT. The CDR3 length is 16 residues. The CDR3 DNA follows: TGTGCCAGCAGCTCCGTTGACAGCCAGATCGGAAACACCATATATTTT. Its translation: CASSSVDSQIGNTIYF.

This clonotype was recorded a few times. V usage is TRBV15 and J usage is TRBJ1-2; no firm D call. The length of the CDR3 is 13 residues. Looked up from germline, CDR1 is LNHNV and CDR2 is YYDKDF (reference sequence). V was trimmed by 3 bases and J by 3 bases, leaving 8 bases between them. Here the CDR3 reads CATSSGKDYGYTF. CDR3 nucleotide sequence: TGTGCCACCAGCAGCGGGAAGGACTATGGCTACACCTTC.

The V gene is TRBV2, the J gene TRBJ1-6, with 8 bases matching TRBD1. The length of the CDR3 is 15 residues. Germline CDR1 and CDR2: SNHLY and FYNNEI. CDR3 bases: TGTGCTAGAGCTGGGACAGGCTCCTATAATTCACCCCTCCACTTT. It yields the protein CARAGTGSYNSPLHF.

The sample holds one count of this clonotype. The chain is built from TRBV7-9 and TRBJ2-7; D gene uncertain. The CDR3 covers 9 residues. The germline gives CDR1 SEHNR, CDR2 FQNEAQ (reference sequence). V dropped 5 bases and J dropped 10 bases, with 6 bases sitting between them. The CDR3 DNA is TGTGCCAGCAGCCAAACCCAGTACTTC. This codes for CASSQTQYF.

Notes on this clonotype: A read error is possible here, since a much larger clone lies one base away. The chain recombines TRBV2 with TRBJ2-3; D is unclear. Germline V gives CDR1 SNHLY, CDR2 FYNNEI. The CDR3 is made up of 12 amino acids. V lost 11 bases to trimming and J lost 5 bases, with 14 bases between them. The CDR3 spells CAGSPPVDTQYF. For the CDR3, the DNA is TGTGCCGGCTCACCACCGGTAGATACGCAGTATTTT.

Worth noting for this clonotype: The junction departs from the called germline gene at one end, perhaps through a read error. The rearrangement links TRBV2 to TRBJ2-5; 7 nucleotides line up with TRBD1. CDR1 is SNHLY and CDR2 is FYNNEI in the germline V gene. The CDR3 has 14 amino acids. CDR3 bases: TGTGCCAGCGGTGAGATGAGGGGGCGGGAGACCCAGTACTTC. It is translated as CASGEMRGRETQYF.

The V call is TRBV20-1, the J call TRBJ1-2; TRBD1 agrees at 8 bases. V shed 8 bases, J shed 8 bases, and the junction held 16 bases outside the gene matches. Per the germline V gene, CDR1 is DFQATT and CDR2 is SNEGSKA (reference sequence). CDR3 size: 14 residues. Written as DNA, the CDR3 is TGCAGTTCATACGGACAGGGAGCCCAAGACGGCTACACCTTC. It yields the protein CSSYGQGAQDGYTF.

This chain connects TRBV7-3 to TRBJ2-5, with D possibly being TRBD1 (5 bases). Looked up from germline, CDR1 is SGHTA and CDR2 is FQGTGA. Trimming took 2 bases from V and 4 from J, leaving 14 bases between them. The CDR3 spans 15 residues. Here the CDR3 DNA reads TGTGCCAGCAGCTTAGGTCTAGACAGACCAGAGACCCAGTACTTC. As protein: CASSLGLDRPETQYF.

In its sample, this clonotype was seen many times. CDR3 region: CASSGSGGRQPQHF. The DNA for the CDR3 is TGTGCCAGCAGTGGGTCAGGAGGTAGACAGCCCCAGCATTTT. The chain uses TRBV6-1 and TRBJ1-5; D is ambiguous. The CDR3 contains 14 residues. Germline lookup yields CDR1 MNHNS and CDR2 SASEGT. Trimming removed 4 bases from V and 7 bases from J, with 14 bases in between.

The chain recombines TRBV5-1 with TRBJ1-1; weak D call: TRBD1 (5 bases). V lost 1 base and J 11 bases, leaving 18 bases between the germline ends. The CDR3 covers 14 residues. Germline-derived CDR1 and CDR2 are SGHRS and YFSETQ. The CDR3 DNA is TGCGCCAGCAGCTTGTATGTGGGGGAGGGGAGGGCTTTCTTT. Translation gives CASSLYVGEGRAFF.

This clonotype was counted at least ten times. The chain employs TRBV18 and TRBJ2-5, with D possibly being TRBD2 (6 bases). This CDR3 spans 14 amino acids. V lost 3 bases and J lost 4, with 12 bases in between. Germline CDR1 is KGHSH and CDR2 is LQKENI. The CDR3 here is CASSPLLAGETQYF. CDR3 bases: TGTGCCAGCTCACCTCTACTAGCTGGAGAGACCCAGTACTTC. The full variable domain, completed using reference TRBV18 and TRBJ2-5, is NAGVMQNPRHLVRRRGQEARLRCSPMKGHSHVYWYRQLPEEGLKFMVYLQKENIIDESGMPKERFSAEFPKEGPSILRIQQVVRGDSAAYFCASSPLLAGETQYFGPGTRLLVL.

The table lists this clonotype with many counts. The chain combines TRBV3-1 with TRBJ2-5; 14 nucleotides align to TRBD2. The J segment lost 4 bases and the V segment lost 6 bases, leaving 13 bases of the junction unmatched. Germline V lookup: CDR1 LGHDT, CDR2 YNNKEL (reference sequence). The CDR3 totals 18 residues. The CDR3 is CASRSGTSGGVTGETQYF. Written as DNA, the CDR3 is TGTGCCAGCAGATCCGGGACTAGCGGGGGCGTTACCGGAGAGACCCAGTACTTC.